Reported below is one T cell receptor beta chain. Its recognized antigen is unknown. The input lacks base qualities; no much larger clone sits a single base away. This entry is derived from a study of blood T cells in healthy people across ages (dated by TCRdb to the mid-2010s). About the study as a whole: Template switching captured roughly one uniquely barcoded TCR beta cDNA molecule per two T cells in model experiments. To track age-related changes in TCR beta repertoire diversity, the study relied on deep sequencing normalized with unique cDNA molecular identifiers. Four age groups were formed from the donors: young (average approximately 15 years), middle-aged (just under 40), aged (62) and long-lived (about 80). Using the same blood draw, the study looked at two additional independent replicas of 1 million unique cDNA reads for two donors, one aged 18 to 29 and the other aged 80 or older.

Study-wide conclusions, independent of this receptor: Observed TCR beta diversity per million T cells fell roughly linearly with age, and a significant reduction was already apparent by age around 39. Total diversity estimates from one million sequenced T cells were considered lower bounds and underestimates. Compared with the aged group, the long-lived group had more naive CD4+ T cells, fewer expanded clones and increased TCR diversity, suggesting age selection. Because profiling used bulk unsorted PBMCs, naive and antigen-experienced compartments could not be compared conclusively. Observed TCR beta diversity correlated strongly with the percentage of naive T cells measured by flow cytometry. Because the CMV infection status of the donors was unknown, age-related changes in expanded clonotypes may potentially have been confounded.

To prepare the library, 5' RACE was applied. The sequencer was an Illumina HiSeq 2500. A second about 7 to 12 cycle PCR used a sample-barcoded 5' primer and a J-beta primer mix. A template-switch 5' adaptor carrying 12 random nucleotides introduced a unique molecular identifier onto each TCR beta cDNA molecule. Each sample yielded at least 3 million CDR3-containing paired-end reads. First-strand cDNA synthesis was performed from all RNA using the Mint cDNA synthesis kit, with priming by a TRBC-specific oligonucleotide. Following uracil-DNA glycosylase treatment, all cDNA underwent a first 18-cycle PCR with the universal primers M1SS and BC2_uni_R. The study's own analysis went as follows. Normalization of each sample was performed by random selection of 1 million high-quality reads, each carrying a distinct molecular identifier. Reads sharing molecular identifiers were discarded rather than binned into consensus sequences. MiTCR, with a Q25 quality threshold and the strictest error-elimination algorithm, was used for CDR3 identification, clonotype clustering and error correction. A nonparametric unseen species model with Euler transformation was used to estimate lower-bound total TCR beta diversity. TCRdb reanalyzed the raw reads on its own, using fastp at Q25 for trimming and MiXCR for clone calling, and kept in-frame beta chains. Every entry covers one CDR3 protein and lists the most common genes and DNA from its rows. None of the V and J calls come from the authors' own analysis; TCRdb made them. This sample comprises over 750,000 distinct CDR3 sequences, roughly 25% of them detected only once. Under 10% of the sample rests with the top ten.

Systemically healthy Caucasian individuals from Russia, approximately 39 in total and aged roughly 6 to 95 years, were included as donors. Approximately 10 milliliters of peripheral blood were collected from each donor into EDTA-treated Vacutainer tubes. PBMCs were isolated by Ficoll-Paque density-gradient centrifugation, with at least 6.5 million obtained per sample. Total RNA was extracted from PBMCs with Trizol reagent, with at least 6 micrograms obtained per sample. The percentages of naive CD45RAhigh/CD27high T cells were determined by flow cytometry on a PBMC aliquot from every donor. These data also featured in a second study, about T cells of mothers and their children. The other study reports the following: Nine systemically healthy Caucasian individuals served as donors, namely three mothers together with their six children. cDNA synthesis consumed the entire amount of extracted RNA, loaded at approximately 1.4 ug RNA in each 15 ul reaction. In the second PCR, sample barcodes and 2-4 random nucleotides were introduced via the M1S primer. More than 9 million TCR beta CDR3 reads were obtained from each mother, and roughly 3 million reads were obtained from each child. TCR recombination output is similarly shaped by thymic selection in related and unrelated pairs, with a minor effect exerted by inherited differences. Normalized repertoire overlap was always slightly but never significantly higher in related than unrelated mother-child pairs. No persistent microchimeric T cell clones were detected, at a sensitivity of approximately 110 clones per million clonotypes. Deep NGS was used in the study to compare the TCR beta repertoires of mothers and children and to look for features that separate related mother-child pairs from unrelated individuals. The mean age was around 40 +/- 4 years for the mothers and around 11 +/- 4 years for the children. After adapters were ligated using NEBNext reagents, the libraries underwent 100+100 nt paired-end sequencing on an Illumina HiSeq 2000. Mother and child libraries were prepared a month apart and sequenced in separate runs to prevent cross-contamination. For each donor, somewhere between roughly 450,000 and 2,000,000 distinct TCR beta clonotypes were identified. Naive TCR beta clonotypes were estimated from low-frequency clonotypes matched to each donor's FACS-determined naive share, without sorting.

The receptor was derived from a boy between 10 and 17 years old in good health. The sequenced sample consisted of blood.

The CDR3 region has the sequence CASSGSGNTGELFF. The DNA is TGTGCCAGCAGCGGATCAGGGAACACCGGGGAGCTGTTTTTT. The sequence joins TRBV9 to TRBJ2-2; no D gene can be assigned with confidence. Including cysteine and phenylalanine, the CDR3 has 14 amino acids. The DNA shown is the 42-base CDR3, in frame from base 1. The germline V gene yields SGDLS for CDR1 and YYNGEE for CDR2. V lost 3 bases and J lost 1 base; the stretch between them is 7 bases long.